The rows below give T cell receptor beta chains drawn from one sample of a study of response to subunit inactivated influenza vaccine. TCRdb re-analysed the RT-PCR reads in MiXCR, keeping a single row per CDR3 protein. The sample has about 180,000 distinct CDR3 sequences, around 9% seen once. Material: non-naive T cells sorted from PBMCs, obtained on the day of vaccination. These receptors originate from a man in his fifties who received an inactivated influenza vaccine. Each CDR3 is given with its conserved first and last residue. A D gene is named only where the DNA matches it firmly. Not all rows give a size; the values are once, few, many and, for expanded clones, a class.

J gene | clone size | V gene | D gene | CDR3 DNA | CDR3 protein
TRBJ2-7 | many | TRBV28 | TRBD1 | TGTGCCAGCAACTCACCGTGGACAGGGGAGTCCTACGAGCAGTACTTC | CASNSPWTGESYEQYF
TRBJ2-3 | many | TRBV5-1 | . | TGCGCCAGCAGTTTCCGACAGGTCGAAGATACGCAGTATTTT | CASSFRQVEDTQYF
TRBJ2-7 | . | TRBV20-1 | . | TGCAGTGCGGGCCCGTGGGAGAGCGAGCAGTACTTC | CSAGPWESEQYF
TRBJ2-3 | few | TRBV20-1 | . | TGCAGTGCCCCACCCCGGGACGAGAACACAGATACGCAGTATTTT | CSAPPRDENTDTQYF
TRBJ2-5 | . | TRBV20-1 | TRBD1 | TGCAGTGCTAAACAGGGGACCCAACAAGAGACCCAGTACTTC | CSAKQGTQQETQYF
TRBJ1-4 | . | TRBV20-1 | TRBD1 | TGCAGTGCTACGGACAGGGTGAATGAAAAACTGTTTTTT | CSATDRVNEKLFF
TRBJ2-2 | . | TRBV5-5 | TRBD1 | TGTGCCAGCAGCACGACAGGGGCCCGGACCGGGGAGCTGTTTTTT | CASSTTGARTGELFF
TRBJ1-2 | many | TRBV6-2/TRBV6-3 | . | TGTGCCAGCAGTTTCACCCTCCCGGGACGGAAGATCTATGGCTACACCTTC | CASSFTLPGRKIYGYTF
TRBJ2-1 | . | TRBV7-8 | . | TGTGCCAGCAGCTTAGCGGGGAGGGGGACCTACAATGAGCAGTTCTTC | CASSLAGRGTYNEQFF
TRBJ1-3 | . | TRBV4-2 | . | TGTGCCAGCAGCCAAGATTCCCGACAGAGCGAGCGAAACACCATATATTTT | CASSQDSRQSERNTIYF
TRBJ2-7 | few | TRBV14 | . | TGTGCCAGCAGCCAACGAATAGGGGCAGGCGTCTCCTACGAGCAGTACTTC | CASSQRIGAGVSYEQYF
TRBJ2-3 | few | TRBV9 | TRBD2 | TGTGCCAGCAGCGTAGAGGAAGCGGGAGGGCCGGATACGCAGTATTTT | CASSVEEAGGPDTQYF
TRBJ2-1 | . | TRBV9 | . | TGTGCCAGCAGCGTAGACGTCAGCCCCAATGAGCAGTTCTTC | CASSVDVSPNEQFF
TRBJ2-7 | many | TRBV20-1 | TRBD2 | TGCAGTGCTAGTGGGGCTGGTGGGAGGGCCGTCGACGAGCAGTACTTC | CSASGAGGRAVDEQYF
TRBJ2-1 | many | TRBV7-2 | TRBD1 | TGTGCCAGCAGCTTGTCAACAGGGGGCAATGAGCAGTTCTTC | CASSLSTGGNEQFF
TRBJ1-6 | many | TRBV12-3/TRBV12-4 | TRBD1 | TGTGCCAGCAGCCCCAGGGGGGGCGATTCACCCCTCCACTTT | CASSPRGGDSPLHF
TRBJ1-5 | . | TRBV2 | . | TGTGCCAGCAGTGGGAGGGTCAGCAATCAGCCCCAGCATTTT | CASSGRVSNQPQHF
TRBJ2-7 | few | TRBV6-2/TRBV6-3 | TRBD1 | TGTGCCAGCAGATTCGACAGGGGGCTCCCTAACGAGCAGTACTTC | CASRFDRGLPNEQYF
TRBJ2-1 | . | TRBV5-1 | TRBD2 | TGCGCCAGCAGCTTGAGGGCTAGCGGAGCCAACAATGAGCAGTTCTTC | CASSLRASGANNEQFF
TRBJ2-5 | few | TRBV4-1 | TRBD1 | TGCGCCAGCAGCCAAGGGGGGACAGGGAGCCAAGAGACCCAGTACTTC | CASSQGGTGSQETQYF
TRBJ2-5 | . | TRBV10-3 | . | TGTGCCATCAGTGAGTCCGCGGGGGAGACCCAGTACTTC | CAISESAGETQYF
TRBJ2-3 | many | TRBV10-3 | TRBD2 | TGTGCCATCAGTGATCGGGGGGGGCTCACGATTACGCAGTATTTT | CAISDRGGLTITQYF
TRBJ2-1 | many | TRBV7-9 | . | TGTGCCAGCAGCTTAATGGGTGGGATGGCCAATGAGCAGTTCTTC | CASSLMGGMANEQFF
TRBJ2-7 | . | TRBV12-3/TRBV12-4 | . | TGTGCCAGCAGTTTAGGCGGACGCTACGAGCAGTACTTC | CASSLGGRYEQYF
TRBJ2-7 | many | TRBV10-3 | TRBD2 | TGTGCCATCAGTCCTGTGGGAGGGCGACCCTACGAGCAGTACTTC | CAISPVGGRPYEQYF
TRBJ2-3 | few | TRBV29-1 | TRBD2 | TGCAGCGGGAAGCAAGCGGGGGGCGATACGCAGTATTTT | CSGKQAGGDTQYF
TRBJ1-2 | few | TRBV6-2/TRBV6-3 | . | TGTGCCAGCAGTTACGACGGAACGTATGGCTACACCTTC | CASSYDGTYGYTF
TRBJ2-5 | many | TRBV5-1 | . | TGCGCCAGCAGCTTGTCAGCCGGGAGTCAAGAGACCCAGTACTTC | CASSLSAGSQETQYF
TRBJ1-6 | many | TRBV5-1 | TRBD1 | TGCGCCAGCAGCGGGGACAGGGATTCACCCCTCCACTTT | CASSGDRDSPLHF
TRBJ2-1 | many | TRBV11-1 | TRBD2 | TGTGCCAGCAGCCCACCGGGACTAGCGGGAGTCGGTTACAATGAGCAGTTCTTC | CASSPPGLAGVGYNEQFF
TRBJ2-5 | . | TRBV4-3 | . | TGCGCCAGCAGCCAAGGGGGTCTGGTGGGGCAAGAGACCCAGTACTTC | CASSQGGLVGQETQYF
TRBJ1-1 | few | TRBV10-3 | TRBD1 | TGTGCCTCCCGGATATCCCCCAGGGGGTTCCCAGACACTGAAGCTTTCTTT | CASRISPRGFPDTEAFF
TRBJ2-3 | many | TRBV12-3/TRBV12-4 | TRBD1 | TGTGCCAGCAGTGCCATGACAGGGACGCAGTATTTT | CASSAMTGTQYF
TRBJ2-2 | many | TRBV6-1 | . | TGTGCCAGCATTCGGGACACCGGGGAGCTGTTTTTT | CASIRDTGELFF
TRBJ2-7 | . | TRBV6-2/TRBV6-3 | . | TGTGCCAGCAGTTACACGGGTAACGAGCAGTACTTC | CASSYTGNEQYF
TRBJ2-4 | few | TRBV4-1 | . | TGCGCCAGCAGCCAAGATAGCCTAGCAAACATTCAGTACTTC | CASSQDSLANIQYF
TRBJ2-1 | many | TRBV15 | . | TGTGCCACCAGCCTAAGCGGCGGCTCCTACAATGAGCAGTTCTTC | CATSLSGGSYNEQFF
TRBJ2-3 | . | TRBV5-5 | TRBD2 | TGTGCCAGCAGCGCGGGAGGGTGGTCAGATACGCAGTATTTT | CASSAGGWSDTQYF
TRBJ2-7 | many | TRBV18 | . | TGTGCCAGCTCACCCCGACAGGACAGCTACGAGCAGTACTTC | CASSPRQDSYEQYF
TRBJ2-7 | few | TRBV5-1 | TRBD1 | TGCGCCAGCAGCGGACAGGACAGGGTGTCCGAGCAGTACTTC | CASSGQDRVSEQYF
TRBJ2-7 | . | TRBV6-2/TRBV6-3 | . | TGTGCCAGCAGACGCCGGGACATGGGTCGGAACGAGCAGTACTTC | CASRRRDMGRNEQYF
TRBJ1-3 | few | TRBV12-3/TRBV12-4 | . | TGTGCCAGCAGAGATACAAGGAGCTCTGGAAACACCATATATTTT | CASRDTRSSGNTIYF
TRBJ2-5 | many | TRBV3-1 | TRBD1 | TGTGCCAGCGATTCCAGGGGGCGGGAGACCCAGTACTTC | CASDSRGRETQYF
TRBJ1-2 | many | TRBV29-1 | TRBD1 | TGCAGCGTTGGACAGGGGCAAGACTATGGCTACACCTTC | CSVGQGQDYGYTF
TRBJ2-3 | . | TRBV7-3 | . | TGTGCCAGCAGCTTCTCAGGATTGGCAGATACGCAGTATTTT | CASSFSGLADTQYF
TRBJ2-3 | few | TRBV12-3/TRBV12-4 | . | TGTGCCAGCAGTTTCGGGGTCGTTGGGGCTATGGATACGCAGTATTTT | CASSFGVVGAMDTQYF
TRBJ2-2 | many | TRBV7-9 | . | TGTGCCAGCAGCTTTTGGGGGTCCGGGGAGCTGTTTTTT | CASSFWGSGELFF
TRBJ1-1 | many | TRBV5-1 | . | TGCGCCAGCAGCAGCACAGGGACGTGGGGGCCTGAAGCTTTCTTT | CASSSTGTWGPEAFF
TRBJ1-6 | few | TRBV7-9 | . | TGTGCCAGCAGCTACAGCTTATCACCCCTCCACTTT | CASSYSLSPLHF
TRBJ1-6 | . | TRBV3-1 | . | TGTGCCAGCAGCCAAGGGACAGTAAATTCACCCCTCCACTTT | CASSQGTVNSPLHF